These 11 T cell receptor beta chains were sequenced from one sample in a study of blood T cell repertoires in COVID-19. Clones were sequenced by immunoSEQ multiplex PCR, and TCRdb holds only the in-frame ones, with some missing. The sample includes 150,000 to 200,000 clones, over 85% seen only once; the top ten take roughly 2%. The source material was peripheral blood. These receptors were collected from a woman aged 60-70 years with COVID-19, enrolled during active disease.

The CDR3 is CASSPSAGDTEAFF. The CDR3 bases are TGTGCCAGTAGCCCGTCGGCAGGGGACACTGAAGCTTTCTTT. The chain carries TRBV19 and TRBJ1-1, with a tentative D call TRBD1 (6 bases). With 6 bases removed from V and 3 bases from J, the gap between germline ends came to 14 bases. Germline V gene data show CDR1 as LNHDA and CDR2 as SQIVND (reference sequence). This CDR3 is 14 amino acids long.

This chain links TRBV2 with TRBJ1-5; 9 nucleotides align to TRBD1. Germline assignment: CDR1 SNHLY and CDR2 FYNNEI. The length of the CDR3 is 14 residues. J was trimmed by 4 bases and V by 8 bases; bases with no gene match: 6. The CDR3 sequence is CASGQGLRNQPQHF. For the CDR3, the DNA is TGTGCCAGCGGACAGGGGCTTAGAAATCAGCCCCAGCATTTT. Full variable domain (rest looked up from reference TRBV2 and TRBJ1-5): EPEVTQTPSHQVTQMGQEVILRCVPISNHLYFYWYRQILGQKVEFLVSFYNNEISEKSEIFDDQFSVERPDGSNFTLKIRSTKLEDSAMYFCASGQGLRNQPQHFGDGTRLSIL.

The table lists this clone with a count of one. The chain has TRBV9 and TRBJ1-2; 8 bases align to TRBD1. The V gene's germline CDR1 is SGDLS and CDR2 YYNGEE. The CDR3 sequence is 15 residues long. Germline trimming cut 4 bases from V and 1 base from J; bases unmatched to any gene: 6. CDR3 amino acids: CASSWGQEINYGYTF. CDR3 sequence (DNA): TGTGCCAGCAGCTGGGGACAGGAGATTAACTATGGCTACACCTTC.

In DNA, the CDR3 is TGTGCCAGCAGCCAAACCGGGACTAGCGTCAATGAGCAGTTCTTC. It specifies CASSQTGTSVNEQFF. This chain uses TRBV4-2 with TRBJ2-1; 10 nucleotides agree with TRBD2. This CDR3 region has 15 residues. V was pared by 2 bases and J by 6 bases, with 4 bases of the junction left unmatched. CDR1 is LGHNA and CDR2 is YNFKEQ in the germline V gene.

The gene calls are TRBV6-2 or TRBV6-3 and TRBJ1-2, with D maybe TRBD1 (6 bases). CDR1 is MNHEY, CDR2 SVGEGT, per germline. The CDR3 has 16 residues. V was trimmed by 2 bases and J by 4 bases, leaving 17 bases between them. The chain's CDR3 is CASSYQGTGSGYGYTF. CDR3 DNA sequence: TGTGCCAGCAGTTACCAGGGGACGGGCTCTGGCTATGGCTACACCTTC.

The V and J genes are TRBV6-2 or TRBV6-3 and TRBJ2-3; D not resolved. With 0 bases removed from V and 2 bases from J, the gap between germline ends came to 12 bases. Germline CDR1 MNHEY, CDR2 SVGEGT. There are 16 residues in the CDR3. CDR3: CASSYSRVSNTDTQYF. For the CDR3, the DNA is TGTGCCAGCAGTTACTCACGGGTGTCGAACACAGATACGCAGTATTTT.

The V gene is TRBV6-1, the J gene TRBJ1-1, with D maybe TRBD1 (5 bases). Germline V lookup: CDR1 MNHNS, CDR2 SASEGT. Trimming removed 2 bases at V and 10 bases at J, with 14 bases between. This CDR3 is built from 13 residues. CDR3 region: CASSEIGVGGAFF. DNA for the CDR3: TGTGCCAGCAGTGAAATCGGAGTCGGGGGAGCTTTCTTT.

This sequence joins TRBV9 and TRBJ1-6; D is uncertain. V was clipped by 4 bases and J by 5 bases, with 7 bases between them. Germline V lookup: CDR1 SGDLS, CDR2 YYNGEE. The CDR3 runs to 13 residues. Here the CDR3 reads CASSFTDNSPLHF. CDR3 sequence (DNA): TGTGCCAGCAGCTTCACTGATAATTCACCCCTCCACTTT.

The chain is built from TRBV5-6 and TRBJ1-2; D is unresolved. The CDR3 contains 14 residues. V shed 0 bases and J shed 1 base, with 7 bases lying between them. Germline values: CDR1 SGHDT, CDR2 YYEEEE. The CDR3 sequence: CASSLASLNYGYTF. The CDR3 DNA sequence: TGTGCCAGCAGCTTGGCCAGTCTTAACTATGGCTACACCTTC. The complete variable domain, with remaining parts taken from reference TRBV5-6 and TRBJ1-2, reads DAGVTQSPTHLIKTRGQQVTLRCSPKSGHDTVSWYQQALGQGPQFIFQYYEEEERQRGNFPDRFSGHQFPNYSSELNVNALLLGDSALYLCASSLASLNYGYTFGSGTRLTVV.

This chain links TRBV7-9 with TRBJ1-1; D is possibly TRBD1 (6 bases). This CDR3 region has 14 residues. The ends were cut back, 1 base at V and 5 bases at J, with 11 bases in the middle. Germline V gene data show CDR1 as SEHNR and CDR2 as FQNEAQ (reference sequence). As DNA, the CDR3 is TGTGCCAGCAGCTTAGGTGACAGGAAGACTGAAGCTTTCTTT. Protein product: CASSLGDRKTEAFF.

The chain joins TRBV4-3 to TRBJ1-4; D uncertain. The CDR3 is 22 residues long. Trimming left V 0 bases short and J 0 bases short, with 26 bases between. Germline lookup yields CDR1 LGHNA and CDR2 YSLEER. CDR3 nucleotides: TGCGCCAGCAGCCAAGATCGTCGGCCGGCTCAGGCGACCCGTGCAACTAATGAAAAACTGTTTTTT. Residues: CASSQDRRPAQATRATNEKLFF.